The 31 T cell receptor beta chains below were found in one sample sequenced in a study of graft-versus-host responses after intestinal transplantation. Sequencing was performed with immunoSEQ multiplex PCR; in TCRdb, only in-frame clones are kept and a portion is missing. The profile shows about 23,000 clones, roughly 90% of them singletons. The starting material was PBMCs, obtained 39 to 40 days after intestinal transplant. These receptors came from a human patient who received an intestinal transplant, so some T cells may come from the graft donor.

This sequence joins TRBV5-1 and TRBJ2-7; the D is unclear. Germline loops: CDR1 SGHRS, CDR2 YFSETQ. The CDR3 extends over 13 amino acids. The V gene lost 2 bases and the J gene lost 5 bases, with 11 bases spanning the gap. CDR3 sequence reads: CASSLKSANEQYF. In DNA form, the CDR3 reads TGCGCCAGCAGCTTAAAGTCGGCAAACGAGCAGTACTTC.

V and J are TRBV28 and TRBJ1-5; the D is unclear. Germline V lookup: CDR1 MDHEN, CDR2 SYDVKM. V was trimmed by 2 bases and J by 0 bases, leaving 2 bases between them. CDR3 length: 13 residues. The CDR3 spells CASSLTSNQPQHF. CDR3 nucleotides: TGTGCCAGCAGTTTAACTAGCAATCAGCCCCAGCATTTT.

This clone came up once. V gene TRBV4-2 combines with J gene TRBJ2-7; D may be TRBD2 (5 bases). Between the trimmed V and J ends, which lost 3 bases and 4 bases, there was a span of 16 bases. The CDR3 covers 15 residues. In germline, CDR1 is LGHNA, CDR2 YNFKEQ. The CDR3 DNA follows: TGTGCCAGCAGCCAGGGAATGAGGGCCGTTTACGAGCAGTACTTC. It translates to CASSQGMRAVYEQYF.

The rearrangement joins TRBV5-4 to TRBJ2-7, with D possibly matching TRBD1 (5 bases). The CDR3 sequence is 13 residues long. V lost 0 bases and J lost 8, with 12 bases in between. The germline V gene encodes CDR1 SGHNT and CDR2 YYREEE (reference sequence). The CDR3 spells CASSLGWGAKQYF. The DNA for the CDR3 is TGTGCCAGCAGCTTGGGGTGGGGCGCGAAGCAGTACTTC.

The chain carries TRBV7-6 and TRBJ2-7, with TRBD2 matching over 10 bases. CDR1 and CDR2 from the germline V gene are SGHVS and FNYEAQ. With 4 bases clipped from V and 3 bases from J, the junction kept 9 bases outside the gene matches. This CDR3 spans 16 amino acids. CDR3 protein: CASSYFSGRILYEQYF. The CDR3 nucleotides read TGTGCCAGCAGCTACTTTAGCGGGAGGATCCTCTACGAGCAGTACTTC.

V is TRBV7-2 and J is TRBJ1-4; TRBD1 aligns across 7 bases. From germline, CDR1 is SGHTA and CDR2 FQGNSA. V trimming: 4 bases; J trimming: 7 bases; junction bases outside the gene matches: 6. The CDR3 consists of 14 residues. CDR3 in amino acids: CASSSSYRGEKLFF. The CDR3 coding sequence is TGTGCCAGCAGCTCCAGCTACAGGGGTGAAAAACTGTTTTTT.

The CDR3 sequence is CASSHPPRQGQSIEAFF. The CDR3 bases are TGTGCCAGTAGTCACCCCCCACGACAGGGCCAGAGCATAGAAGCTTTCTTT. The chain couples TRBV19 to TRBJ1-1, with 7 nucleotides matching TRBD1. This CDR3 contains 17 residues. In germline, CDR1 is LNHDA, CDR2 SQIVND (reference sequence). After removal of 5 bases from V and 8 bases from J, the junction contained 20 bases not matched to a gene.

This clone was detected only a few times. V usage is TRBV28 and J usage is TRBJ1-2; possible D gene TRBD1, 5 bases. The V end was cut by 5 bases, the J end by 4 bases, with 11 bases between. The CDR3 is 13 amino acids. Germline CDR1 MDHEN, CDR2 SYDVKM. CDR3 in amino acids: CASSNGTPYGYTF. As DNA, the CDR3 is TGTGCCAGCAGTAATGGGACCCCCTATGGCTACACCTTC.

The chain joins TRBV4-1 to TRBJ2-1, with D perhaps matching TRBD1 or TRBD2 (5 bases each). CDR1 MGHRA and CDR2 YSYEKL come from the germline V gene. CDR3 length: 16 residues. V shed 1 base and J shed 4 bases, with 14 bases lying between them. The CDR3: CASSQVGGSAYNEQFF. The CDR3 nucleotides read TGCGCCAGCAGCCAAGTTGGGGGTAGCGCTTACAATGAGCAGTTCTTC.

The chain recombines TRBV28 with TRBJ2-7; D gene uncertain. Trimming took off 5 bases at V and 0 bases at J, with 5 bases between the two ends. This CDR3 contains 12 residues. Germline assignment: CDR1 MDHEN and CDR2 SYDVKM. This CDR3 reads CASSATSYEQYF. CDR3 sequence (DNA): TGTGCCAGCAGTGCCACCTCCTACGAGCAGTACTTC.

The chain recombines TRBV10-1 with TRBJ2-1; 9 bases are a match to TRBD2. In germline, CDR1 is WNHNN, CDR2 SYGVQD (reference sequence). Trimming took 2 bases from V and 4 from J; bases not matched to a gene: 12. This CDR3 region has 18 residues. Here the CDR3 DNA reads TGCGCCAGCAGTGAGATCCTTTTAGCGGGGGCCCCTTACAATGAGCAGTTCTTC. This encodes CASSEILLAGAPYNEQFF.

The chain employs TRBV5-1 and TRBJ2-7; a possible D gene is TRBD1 (5 bases). Between the trimmed V and J ends, which lost 4 bases and 6 bases, there was a span of 14 bases. The V gene's germline CDR1 is SGHRS and CDR2 YFSETQ. The CDR3 totals 13 residues. CDR3 coding DNA: TGCGCCAGCAGCCCTGGACATGGCTGCGAGCAGTACTTC. Its translation: CASSPGHGCEQYF.

The chain uses TRBV27 and TRBJ1-1; possibly TRBD1 for D (5 bases). This CDR3 has 15 amino acids. Germline CDR1 reads MNHEY; CDR2 reads SMNVEV (reference sequence). V dropped 5 bases and J dropped 2 bases, with 15 bases sitting between them. Here the CDR3 DNA reads TGTGCCAGCAGTCTCAGGGACCGAGGAAACACTGAAGCTTTCTTT. Amino acids: CASSLRDRGNTEAFF.

This chain links TRBV10-3 with TRBJ1-3; 8 bases line up with TRBD1. The CDR3 sequence is 15 residues long. V was clipped by 7 bases and J by 3 bases; unmatched bases: 8. CDR1 and CDR2 from the germline V gene are ENHRY and SYGVKD. CDR3 sequence (DNA): TGTGCCATCACCCTCCGGACAGGGATTGGAAACACCATATATTTT. It is translated as CAITLRTGIGNTIYF.

This chain joins TRBV6-4 and TRBJ2-1; 14 positions agree with TRBD2. V gave up 4 bases and J gave up 10 bases; unmatched junction bases: 6. Germline V lookup: CDR1 MRHNA, CDR2 SNTAGT. CDR3 size: 15 residues. The CDR3 DNA reads as TGTGCCAGCAGTGTTGGGACTAGCGGGAGTAACGAGCAGTTCTTC. Amino acids: CASSVGTSGSNEQFF.

The gene calls are TRBV2 and TRBJ2-3, with unresolved D. Trimming removed 3 bases at V and 2 bases at J, with 3 bases between. This CDR3 comprises 12 residues. The germline V gene has CDR1 SNHLY and CDR2 FYNNEI. The CDR3 bases are TGTGCCAGCAGTGACTTCACAGATACGCAGTATTTT. As protein: CASSDFTDTQYF.

Only one count was recorded for this clone. The CDR3 nucleotides read TGTGCCAGCAGTTCCGGGACAGGGGTAGGCCAGCCCCAGCATTTT. Its translation: CASSSGTGVGQPQHF. The rearrangement uses TRBV28 and TRBJ1-5, with 10 positions matching TRBD1. J lost 7 bases, V lost 4 bases, and 7 bases had no gene match. CDR3 size: 15 residues. Germline CDR1 MDHEN, CDR2 SYDVKM.

This chain joins TRBV5-6 and TRBJ1-2, with D unresolved. V was clipped by 0 bases and J by 1 base, with 10 bases between them. The CDR3 is 15 amino acids. Germline V lookup: CDR1 SGHDT, CDR2 YYEEEE. The CDR3 reads CASSLDLQINYGYTF. As DNA, the CDR3 is TGTGCCAGCAGCTTGGACCTCCAAATTAACTATGGCTACACCTTC.

The genes are TRBV7-9 and TRBJ2-1; 7 bases line up with TRBD2. The V and J ends lost 1 base and 4 bases, in that order; junction bases with no gene match: 4. Looked up from germline, CDR1 is SEHNR and CDR2 is FQNEAQ (reference sequence). The CDR3 spans 15 residues. The CDR3 region has the DNA TGTGCCAGCAGCTTAGGCGGGAGCGTGTACAATGAGCAGTTCTTC. Translation: CASSLGGSVYNEQFF. Full variable domain (outside the CDR3, taken from reference TRBV7-9 and TRBJ2-1): DTGVSQNPRHKITKRGQNVTFRCDPISEHNRLYWYRQTLGQGPEFLTYFQNEAQLEKSRLLSDRFSAERPKGSFSTLEIQRTEQGDSAMYLCASSLGGSVYNEQFFGPGTRLTVL.

In DNA, the CDR3 is TGTGCCAGCAGTGAATGGGAAGGGGCCGGGGAGCTGTTTTTT. Translated, it gives CASSEWEGAGELFF. This chain links TRBV6-1 with TRBJ2-2; maybe TRBD1 (5 bases). Germline CDR1 is MNHNS and CDR2 is SASEGT. Between the trimmed V and J ends, which lost 2 bases and 6 bases, there was a span of 10 bases. CDR3 length: 14 residues.

V usage is TRBV28 and J usage is TRBJ2-7; tentatively, D is TRBD1 (6 bases). Trimming shortened V by 8 bases and J by 6 bases, and 20 bases separated the two germline ends. The CDR3 length is 14 residues. Germline V CDR1 and CDR2: MDHEN, SYDVKM. The CDR3 is CASSRGTRRGEQYF. DNA for the CDR3: TGTGCCAGCTCTAGGGGGACGCGGCGAGGCGAGCAGTACTTC.

This chain joins TRBV5-1 and TRBJ2-6, with 16 bases identical to TRBD2. The V and J ends lost 0 bases and 0 bases, in that order; junction bases with no gene match: 3. The CDR3 loop spans 20 amino acids. Germline V gives CDR1 SGHRS, CDR2 YFSETQ. As DNA, the CDR3 is TGCGCCAGCAGCTTGGGGGGACTAGCGGGAGGGGACTCTGGGGCCAACGTCCTGACTTTC. It encodes CASSLGGLAGGDSGANVLTF.

The chain couples TRBV23-1 to TRBJ2-7; D is unclear. TRBV23-1 is an open reading frame, and its role is uncertain. V lost 0 bases and J lost 3, with 0 bases in between. The CDR3 has 11 residues. In DNA form, the CDR3 reads TGCGCCAGCAGTCAATCCTACGAGCAGTACTTC. Amino acids: CASSQSYEQYF.

V usage is TRBV4-3 and J usage is TRBJ1-1; the D gene is possibly TRBD1 (6 bases). The V end lost 4 bases, the J end lost 6 bases, and 24 bases lay between the germline ends. This CDR3 region has 17 residues. Germline CDR1 and CDR2: LGHNA and YSLEER. CDR3 loop: CASSRIRGGIRWAEAFF. The CDR3 DNA follows: TGCGCCAGCAGCCGTATAAGGGGGGGTATCAGGTGGGCTGAAGCTTTCTTT.

The genes are TRBV6-1 and TRBJ1-2; perhaps TRBD1 as D (6 bases). The V gene lost 10 bases and the J gene lost 1 base, with 13 bases spanning the gap. This CDR3 spans 13 amino acids. Germline loops: CDR1 MNHNS, CDR2 SASEGT. CDR3 nucleotide sequence: TGTGCCACCTCTAACAGGGTTAACTATGGCTACACCTTC. This translates into CATSNRVNYGYTF.

V usage is TRBV15 and J usage is TRBJ2-6; unclear D gene. Germline loops: CDR1 LNHNV, CDR2 YYDKDF (reference sequence). The CDR3 is 16 residues long. V lost 0 bases and J lost 3, with 9 bases in between. CDR3 in amino acids: CATSRERVFGANVLTF. The CDR3 DNA sequence: TGTGCCACCAGCAGAGAAAGGGTGTTTGGGGCCAACGTCCTGACTTTC.

V gene TRBV10-2 combines with J gene TRBJ2-1, with D possibly called TRBD1 or TRBD2 (5 bases each). Germline-derived CDR1 and CDR2 are WSHSY and SAAADI. The CDR3 totals 14 residues. Trimming removed 6 bases at V and 4 bases at J, with 13 bases between. For the CDR3, the DNA is TGCGCCAGCAGGCCTCCGGGGCCGTACAATGAGCAGTTCTTC. Translated: CASRPPGPYNEQFF.

This chain uses TRBV5-8 with TRBJ1-2; TRBD1 aligns across 7 bases. With V trimmed by 5 bases and J by 5 bases, 6 bases remained unmatched. In germline, CDR1 is SGHTS, CDR2 YDEGEE. The CDR3 totals 13 residues. The CDR3 loop is CASSLTGEYGYTF. DNA of the CDR3: TGTGCCAGCAGTCTTACAGGGGAATATGGCTACACCTTC.

V and J are TRBV7-8 and TRBJ1-1; possibly TRBD1 for D (5 bases). Germline V gene data show CDR1 as SGHVS and CDR2 as FQNEAQ. The CDR3 consists of 15 residues. V was clipped by 3 bases and J by 6 bases, with 17 bases between them. The CDR3 region has the DNA TGTGCCAGCAGCTTCATCGAGGGGTTTGAGGCTGAAGCTTTCTTT. It codes for CASSFIEGFEAEAFF.

On this clone itself: One end of the junction does not line up with germline, which may come from a read error. The chain is built from TRBV27 and TRBJ2-1; tentative D call: TRBD2 (7 bases). Per germline, CDR1 MNHEY and CDR2 SMNVEV (reference sequence). The CDR3 covers 12 residues. The CDR3 loop is CASSTRGGGDVF. The DNA of the CDR3 is TGTGCCAGCAGTACAAGGGGGGGCGGAGATGTCTTC.

V gene TRBV5-1 combines with J gene TRBJ2-7; possibly TRBD1 or TRBD2 for D (5 bases each). The V end lost 4 bases, the J end lost 2 bases, and 13 bases lay between the germline ends. The germline CDR1 and CDR2 sequences are SGHRS and YFSETQ. The CDR3 totals 14 residues. CDR3 DNA: TGCGCCAGCAGCCCACGGGACGGTCCCTACGAGCAGTACTTC. This translates into CASSPRDGPYEQYF.